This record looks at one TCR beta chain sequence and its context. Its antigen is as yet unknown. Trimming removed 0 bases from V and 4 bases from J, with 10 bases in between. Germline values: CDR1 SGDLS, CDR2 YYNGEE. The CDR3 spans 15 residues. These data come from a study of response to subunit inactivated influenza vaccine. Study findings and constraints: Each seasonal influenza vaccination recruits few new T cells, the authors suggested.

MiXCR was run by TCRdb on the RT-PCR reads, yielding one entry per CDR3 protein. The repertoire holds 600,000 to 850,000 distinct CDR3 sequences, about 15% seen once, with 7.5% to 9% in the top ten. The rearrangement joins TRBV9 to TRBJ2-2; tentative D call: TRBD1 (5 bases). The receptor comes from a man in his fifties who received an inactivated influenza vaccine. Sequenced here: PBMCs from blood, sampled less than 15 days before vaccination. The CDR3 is CASSVGQGGTGELFF. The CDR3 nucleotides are TGTGCCAGCAGCGTAGGGCAGGGTGGCACCGGGGAGCTGTTTTTT.